This T cell receptor beta chain was recorded in a study of T-cell reconstitution after alpha-beta-depleted transplantation in children. Preparing the TCRbeta library involved the use of unique molecular identifiers. TCRdb reanalysed the PCR reads using MiXCR and keeps one entry per CDR3 protein. The sample consists of under 50,000 distinct CDR3 sequences, approximately 8.7% of them appearing once. CDR3 length: 14 residues. Germline CDR1 and CDR2: MNHEY and SVGEGT. The V gene end was trimmed by 8 bases and the J gene end by 9 bases; junction bases not matched to a gene: 12. A remark on this clonotype: Its antigen remains unidentified.

Overall study findings and caveats: Alpha-beta T cells present about two months after transplant were reported to originate from several hundred expanded graft clones.

The sample here was PBMCs, mostly from graft donor cells, taken 60 days after TCRalphabeta/CD19-depleted stem cell transplant. This TCR derives from a male patient aged 2-10 years who had a stem cell transplant for chronic granulomatous disease, so the T cells may come from the graft donor. The gene calls are TRBV6-2 or TRBV6-3 and TRBJ2-1, with TRBD1 matching 8 bases. The CDR3 sequence: CASGPTDRALEQFF. The CDR3 DNA sequence: TGTGCCAGCGGACCGACGGACAGGGCTCTTGAGCAGTTCTTC.